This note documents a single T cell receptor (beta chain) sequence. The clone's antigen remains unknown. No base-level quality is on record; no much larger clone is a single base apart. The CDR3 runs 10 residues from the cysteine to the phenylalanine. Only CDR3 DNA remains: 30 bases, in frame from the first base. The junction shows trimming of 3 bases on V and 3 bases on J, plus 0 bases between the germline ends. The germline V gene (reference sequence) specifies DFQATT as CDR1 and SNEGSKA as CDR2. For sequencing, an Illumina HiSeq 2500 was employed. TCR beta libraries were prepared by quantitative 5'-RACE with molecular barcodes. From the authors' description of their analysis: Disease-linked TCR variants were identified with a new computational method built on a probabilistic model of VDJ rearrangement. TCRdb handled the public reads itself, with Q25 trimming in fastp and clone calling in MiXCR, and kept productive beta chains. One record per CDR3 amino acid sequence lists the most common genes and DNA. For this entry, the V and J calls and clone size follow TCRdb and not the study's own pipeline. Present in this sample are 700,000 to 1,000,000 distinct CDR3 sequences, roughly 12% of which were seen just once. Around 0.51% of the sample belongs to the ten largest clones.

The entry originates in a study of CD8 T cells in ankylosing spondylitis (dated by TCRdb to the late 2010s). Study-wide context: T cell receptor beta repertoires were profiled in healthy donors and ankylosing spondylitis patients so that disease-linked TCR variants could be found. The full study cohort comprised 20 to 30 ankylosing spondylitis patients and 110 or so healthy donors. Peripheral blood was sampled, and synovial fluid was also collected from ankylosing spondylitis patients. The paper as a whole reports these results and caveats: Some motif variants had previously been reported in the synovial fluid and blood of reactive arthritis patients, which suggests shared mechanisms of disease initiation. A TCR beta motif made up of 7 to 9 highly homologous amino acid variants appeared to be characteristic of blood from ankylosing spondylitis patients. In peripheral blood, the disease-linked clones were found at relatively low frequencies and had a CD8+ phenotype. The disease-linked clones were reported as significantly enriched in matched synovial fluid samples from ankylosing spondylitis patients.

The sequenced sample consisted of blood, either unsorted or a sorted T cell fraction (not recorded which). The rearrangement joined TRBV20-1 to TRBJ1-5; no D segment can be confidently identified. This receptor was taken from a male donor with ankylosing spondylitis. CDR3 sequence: CSASNQPQHF. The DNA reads TGCAGTGCTAGCAATCAGCCCCAGCATTTT.